Sequencing of this T cell receptor beta chain was carried out in a study of T cells after yellow fever vaccination. About this clonotype itself: The antigen remains undetermined.

General observations from the study: The secondary response was weaker but peaked faster, day 5 versus 15.

TCRdb fed the 5' RACE reads into MiXCR, producing one record per CDR3 protein. The data contain around 320,000 distinct CDR3 sequences, roughly 10% of them singletons. The length of the CDR3 is 16 residues. Per germline, CDR1 LGHDT and CDR2 YNNKEL (reference sequence). V lost 3 bases and J lost 1; bases outside the gene matches: 5. The clonotype comes from a man aged 18 to 29 who received the YFV17D yellow fever vaccine. This sequence joins TRBV3-1 and TRBJ2-3; 9 bases are shared with TRBD2. The material sequenced was CD4+ T cells sorted from PBMCs, taken 45 days after the yellow fever booster vaccination. In DNA form, the CDR3 reads TGTGCCAGCAGCCATATAAGGACTAGCGGCACAGATACGCAGTATTTT. It translates to CASSHIRTSGTDTQYF.